This T cell receptor (beta chain) was obtained from a study of T cells in localized non-small cell lung cancer. With 0 bases clipped from V and 5 bases from J, the junction kept 12 bases outside the gene matches. CDR1 and CDR2 (germline): SGHDT, YYEEEE. This CDR3 region has 17 residues. About this clone: Its antigen is not known.

Regarding the study as a whole: Owing to sequencing of a solitary tumor region, heterogeneity cannot be discounted.

The method was immunoSEQ multiplex PCR; TCRdb's version includes in-frame clones alone and lacks a portion of them. This table holds around 26,000 clones, less than 95% found once. The receptor was isolated from a woman aged 40-69 years with stage I lung adenocarcinoma. The sequencing used peripheral blood, collected before any cancer treatment. V gene TRBV5-6 combines with J gene TRBJ2-3; 7 bases line up with TRBD2. This CDR3 reads CASSLEGQAGNRDTQYF. The CDR3 DNA follows: TGTGCCAGCAGCTTGGAGGGTCAAGCGGGGAATAGAGATACGCAGTATTTT.